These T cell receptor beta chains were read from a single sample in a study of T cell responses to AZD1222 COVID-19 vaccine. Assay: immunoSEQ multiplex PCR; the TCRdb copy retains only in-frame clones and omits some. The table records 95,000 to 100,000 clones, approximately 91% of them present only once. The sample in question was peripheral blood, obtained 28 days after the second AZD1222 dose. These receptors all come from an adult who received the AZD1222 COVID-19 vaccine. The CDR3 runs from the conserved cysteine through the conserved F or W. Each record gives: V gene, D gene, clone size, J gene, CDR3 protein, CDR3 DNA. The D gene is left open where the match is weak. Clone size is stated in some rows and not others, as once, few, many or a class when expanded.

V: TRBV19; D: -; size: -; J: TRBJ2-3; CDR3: CASSIEGHLGTQYF; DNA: TGTGCCAGTAGTATAGAGGGACACCTGGGAACGCAGTATTTT
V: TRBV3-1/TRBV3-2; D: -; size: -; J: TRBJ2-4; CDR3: CASSQGQTLLYF; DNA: TGTGCCAGCAGCCAAGGACAGACCTTACTATACTTC
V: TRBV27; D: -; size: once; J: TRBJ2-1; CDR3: CASSPSGQSYNEQFF; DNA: TGTGCCAGCAGTCCCAGCGGGCAATCCTACAATGAGCAGTTCTTC
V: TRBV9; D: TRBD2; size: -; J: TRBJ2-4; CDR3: CASSVGSLAENIQYF; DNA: TGTGCCAGCAGCGTAGGTTCCCTAGCGGAAAACATTCAGTACTTC
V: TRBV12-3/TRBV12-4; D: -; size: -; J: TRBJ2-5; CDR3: CASSLVLGETQYF; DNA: TGTGCCAGCAGTTTAGTACTAGGAGAGACCCAGTACTTC
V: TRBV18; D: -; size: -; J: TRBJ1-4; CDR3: CASSPGGPATNEKLFF; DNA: TGTGCCAGCTCACCAGGTGGGCCAGCAACTAATGAAAAACTGTTTTTT
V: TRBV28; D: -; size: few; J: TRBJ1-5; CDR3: CASTNQEAQRLNQPQHF; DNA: TGTGCCAGCACAAATCAGGAGGCCCAGCGGCTCAATCAGCCCCAGCATTTT
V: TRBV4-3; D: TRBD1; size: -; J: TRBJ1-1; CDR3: CASSQTGQGEFSDTEAFF; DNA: TGCGCCAGCAGCCAAACGGGACAGGGGGAATTTAGTGACACTGAAGCTTTCTTT
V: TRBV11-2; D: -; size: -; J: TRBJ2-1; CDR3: CASSLDLGGRIEQFF; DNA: TGTGCCAGCAGCTTAGATTTGGGCGGCCGAATTGAGCAGTTCTTC
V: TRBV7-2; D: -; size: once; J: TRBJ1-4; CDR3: CASSLNGGEKLFF; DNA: TGTGCCAGCAGCTTAAATGGGGGTGAAAAACTGTTTTTT
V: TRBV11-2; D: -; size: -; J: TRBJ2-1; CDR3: CASSLGAGGNNEQFF; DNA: TGTGCCAGCAGCTTAGGAGCGGGCGGGAACAATGAGCAGTTCTTC
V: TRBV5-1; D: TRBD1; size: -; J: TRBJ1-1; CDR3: CASSFQGGGTEAFF; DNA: TGCGCCAGCAGCTTCCAGGGGGGTGGCACTGAAGCTTTCTTT
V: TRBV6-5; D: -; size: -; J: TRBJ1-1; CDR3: CASSYSKFGTEAFF; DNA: TGTGCCAGCAGTTACTCGAAGTTTGGCACTGAAGCTTTCTTT
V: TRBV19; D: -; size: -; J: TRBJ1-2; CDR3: CASSKDTNYGYTF; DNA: TGTGCCAGTAGTAAGGACACTAACTATGGCTACACCTTC
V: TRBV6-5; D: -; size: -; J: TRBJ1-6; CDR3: CATVRGRNSPLHF; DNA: TGTGCCACCGTCAGGGGTCGTAATTCACCCCTCCACTTT
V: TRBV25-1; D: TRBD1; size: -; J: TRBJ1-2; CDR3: CASSDDRAYGYTF; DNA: TGTGCCAGCAGTGATGACAGGGCCTATGGCTACACCTTC
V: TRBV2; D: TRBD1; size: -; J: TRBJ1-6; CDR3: CASLPRQGRNSPLHF; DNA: TGTGCCAGCCTCCCTCGACAGGGAAGGAATTCACCCCTCCACTTT
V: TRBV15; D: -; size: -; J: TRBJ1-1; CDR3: CATSRDGEGYTEAFF; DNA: TGTGCCACCAGCAGAGATGGGGAGGGATACACTGAAGCTTTCTTT
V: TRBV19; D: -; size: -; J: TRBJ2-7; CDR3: CASSITHYEQYF; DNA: TGTGCCAGTAGTATCACCCACTACGAGCAGTACTTC
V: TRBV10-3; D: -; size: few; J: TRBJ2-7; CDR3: CATNLGGYEQYF; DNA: TGTGCCACCAACCTAGGGGGCTACGAGCAGTACTTC
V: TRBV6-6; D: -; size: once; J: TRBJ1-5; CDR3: CASSPTTGPGQPQHF; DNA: TGTGCCAGCAGCCCGACGACAGGTCCGGGTCAGCCCCAGCATTTT
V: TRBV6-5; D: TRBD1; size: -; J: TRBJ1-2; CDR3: CASTMDRVGYTF; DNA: TGTGCCAGCACTATGGACAGGGTCGGCTACACCTTC
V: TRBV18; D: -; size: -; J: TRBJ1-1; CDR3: CASSPRHDGTEAFF; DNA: TGTGCCAGCTCACCACGACACGATGGCACTGAAGCTTTCTTT
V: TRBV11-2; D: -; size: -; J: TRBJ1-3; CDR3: CASRARGGGSGNTIYF; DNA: TGTGCCAGCAGAGCCAGGGGAGGGGGCTCTGGAAACACCATATATTTT
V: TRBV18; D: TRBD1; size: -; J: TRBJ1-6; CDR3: CASSATTGEDSPLHF; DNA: TGTGCCAGCTCAGCGACGACAGGGGAGGATTCACCCCTCCACTTT
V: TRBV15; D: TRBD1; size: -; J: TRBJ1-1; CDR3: CATSINRGGTEAFF; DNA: TGTGCCACCAGCATAAACAGGGGCGGCACTGAAGCTTTCTTT
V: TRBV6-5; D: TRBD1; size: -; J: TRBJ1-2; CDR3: CASSIQGADYGYTF; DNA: TGTGCCAGCAGTATACAGGGGGCTGACTATGGCTACACCTTC
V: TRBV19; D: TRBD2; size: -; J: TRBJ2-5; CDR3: CASSTGLAGGTQYF; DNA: TGTGCCAGTAGTACGGGACTAGCGGGAGGGACCCAGTACTTC
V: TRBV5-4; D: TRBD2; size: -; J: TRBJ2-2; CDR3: CASSPGTSGTGELFF; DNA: TGTGCCAGCAGCCCCGGGACTAGCGGAACCGGGGAGCTGTTTTTT
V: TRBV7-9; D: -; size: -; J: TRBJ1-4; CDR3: CASSPTLAVGEKLFF; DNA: TGTGCCAGCAGCCCCACCCTGGCGGTCGGGGAAAAACTGTTTTTT
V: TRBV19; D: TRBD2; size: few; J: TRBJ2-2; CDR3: CASRPGLAGVTGELFF; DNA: TGTGCCAGTAGACCGGGACTAGCGGGAGTCACCGGGGAGCTGTTTTTT
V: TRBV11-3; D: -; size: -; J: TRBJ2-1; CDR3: CASSLSDDEQFF; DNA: TGTGCCAGCAGCCTTAGTGACGATGAGCAGTTCTTC
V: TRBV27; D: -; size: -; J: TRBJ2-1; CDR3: CATLGARGYEQFF; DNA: TGTGCCACATTGGGGGCGAGGGGGTATGAGCAGTTCTTC
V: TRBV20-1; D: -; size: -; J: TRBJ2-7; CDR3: CSAPSTYEQYF; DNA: TGCAGTGCTCCCTCGACCTACGAGCAGTACTTC
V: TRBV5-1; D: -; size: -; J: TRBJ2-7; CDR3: CASSVGAGSSYEQYF; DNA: TGCGCCAGCAGTGTTGGGGCAGGGAGCTCCTACGAGCAGTACTTC
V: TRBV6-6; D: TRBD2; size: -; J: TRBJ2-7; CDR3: CASSVGTSGSRQYF; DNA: TGTGCCAGCAGTGTGGGGACTAGCGGGAGTAGGCAGTACTTC
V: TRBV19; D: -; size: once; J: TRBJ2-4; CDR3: CASSPTPADGLAKNIQYF; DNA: TGTGCCAGTAGTCCTACTCCGGCCGACGGGTTAGCCAAAAACATTCAGTACTTC
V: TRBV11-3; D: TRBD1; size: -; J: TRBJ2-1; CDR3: CASRETGGEQFF; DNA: TGTGCCAGCAGGGAGACAGGGGGTGAGCAGTTCTTC
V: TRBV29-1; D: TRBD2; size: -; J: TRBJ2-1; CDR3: CSVVSGTSGGNEQFF; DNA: TGCAGCGTTGTGTCCGGGACTAGCGGGGGTAATGAGCAGTTCTTC
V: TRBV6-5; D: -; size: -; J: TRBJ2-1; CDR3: CASNPMGGRKFF; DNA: TGTGCCAGCAACCCTATGGGGGGACGAAAGTTCTTC